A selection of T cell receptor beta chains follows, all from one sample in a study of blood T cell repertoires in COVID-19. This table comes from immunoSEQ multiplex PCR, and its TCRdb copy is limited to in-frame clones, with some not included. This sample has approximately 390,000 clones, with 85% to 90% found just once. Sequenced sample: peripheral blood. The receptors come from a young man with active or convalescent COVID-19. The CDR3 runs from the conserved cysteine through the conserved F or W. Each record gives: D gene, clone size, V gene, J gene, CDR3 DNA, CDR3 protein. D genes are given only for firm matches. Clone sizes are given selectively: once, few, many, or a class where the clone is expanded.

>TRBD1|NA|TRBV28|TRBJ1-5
TGTGCCAGCAGTTCCTCACAGGGGGCGTCTTTAACTCAGGCCCAGCATTTT
CASSSSQGASLTQAQHF
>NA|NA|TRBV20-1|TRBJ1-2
TGCAGTGCTAGAGAACTCTATGGCTACACCTTC
CSARELYGYTF
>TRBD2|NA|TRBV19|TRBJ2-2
TGTGCCAGTAGAGGACTAGCGGGGGGGCGGTCCGCCGGGGAGCTGTTTTTT
CASRGLAGGRSAGELFF
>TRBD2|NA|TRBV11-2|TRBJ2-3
TGTGCCGATACCGGGACTAGCGGGGGGGTTCTCTCAGATACGCAGTATTTT
CADTGTSGGVLSDTQYF
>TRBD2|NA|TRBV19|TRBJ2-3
TGTGCCAGTAGTAACGTAGCGGGGGCCAGCACAGATACGCAGTATTTT
CASSNVAGASTDTQYF
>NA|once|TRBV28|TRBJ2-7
TGTGCCAGCAGGCTACAGGGCAGCGAGCAGTACTTC
CASRLQGSEQYF
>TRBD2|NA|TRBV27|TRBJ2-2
TGTGCCAGCAGTTTATCGACTAGCGGGAGGACCGGGGAGCTGTTTTTT
CASSLSTSGRTGELFF
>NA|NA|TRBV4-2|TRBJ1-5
TGTGCCAGCAGCCAAGATCCGAGGAATCAGCCCCAGCATTTT
CASSQDPRNQPQHF
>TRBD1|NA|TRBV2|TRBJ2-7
TGTGCCAGCAGTATGACCGGGACAGGCTCCTACGAGCAGTACTTC
CASSMTGTGSYEQYF
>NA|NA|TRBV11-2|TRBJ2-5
TGTGCCAGCAGCTTAGACGTCGAAGAGACCCAGTACTTC
CASSLDVEETQYF
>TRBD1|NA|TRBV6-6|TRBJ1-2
TGTGCCGAAACGGGACAGGTCTCGGGTGGCTACACCTTC
CAETGQVSGGYTF
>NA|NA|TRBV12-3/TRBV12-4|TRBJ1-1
TGTGCCAGCAGGCCGAGGAACACTGAAGCTTTCTTT
CASRPRNTEAFF
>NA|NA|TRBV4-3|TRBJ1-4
TGCGCCAGCAGCCAGGACAGCACTAATGAAAAACTGTTTTTT
CASSQDSTNEKLFF
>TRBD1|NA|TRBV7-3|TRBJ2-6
TGTGCCAGCAGCTCACAGGGGGCCTGGGCCAACGTCCTGACTTTC
CASSSQGAWANVLTF
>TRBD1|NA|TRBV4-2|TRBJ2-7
TGTGCCAGCAGCCAAGGGACAGGGGGCGTCGACGAGCAGTACTTC
CASSQGTGGVDEQYF
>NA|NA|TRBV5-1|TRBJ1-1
TGCGCCAGCAGCCCGACACCGGGGGACACTGAAGCTTTCTTT
CASSPTPGDTEAFF
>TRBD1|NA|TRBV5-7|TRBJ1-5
TGTGCCAGCAGCTTTCGGGACAGGGCTTCCCGAGTGAGCAATCAGCCCCAGCATTTT
CASSFRDRASRVSNQPQHF
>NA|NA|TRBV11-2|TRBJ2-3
TGTGCCAGCAGCTTAGATATCGGAGTAACCACAGATACGCAGTATTTT
CASSLDIGVTTDTQYF
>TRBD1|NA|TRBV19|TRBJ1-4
TGTGCCAGTAGGAAACAGGGGGCGAGCGAAAAACTGTTTTTT
CASRKQGASEKLFF
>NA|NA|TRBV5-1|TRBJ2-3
TGCGCCAGCAGCTTGGCGGGGGGCCGGGATACGCAGTATTTT
CASSLAGGRDTQYF
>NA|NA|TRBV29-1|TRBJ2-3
TGCAGCGTAACTAGACGCACAGATACGCAGTATTTT
CSVTRRTDTQYF
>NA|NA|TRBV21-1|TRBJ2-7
TGTGCCAGCGTGGCTAGAGCCCATAGACAGAAGCAGTACTTC
CASVARAHRQKQYF
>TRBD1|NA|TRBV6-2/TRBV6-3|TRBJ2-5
TGTGCCAGCAGTTACGAGGACAGGGGGCGGCGGGGGACCCAGTACTTC
CASSYEDRGRRGTQYF
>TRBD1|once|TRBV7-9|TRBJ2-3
TGTGCCAGCAGACAAACAGGGGGTCGAATTGATACGCAGTATTTT
CASRQTGGRIDTQYF
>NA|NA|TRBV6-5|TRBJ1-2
TGTGCCAGCAGACCCACCCAGGCCCGCTATGGCTACACCTTC
CASRPTQARYGYTF
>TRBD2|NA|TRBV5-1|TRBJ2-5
TGCGCCAGCAGCTTGCGGACTAGCGGGCGCCAAGAGACCCAGTACTTC
CASSLRTSGRQETQYF
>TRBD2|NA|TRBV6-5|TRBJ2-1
TGTGCCAGCAGACTAGCGGGAGTATTAGGCAATGAGCAGTTCTTC
CASRLAGVLGNEQFF
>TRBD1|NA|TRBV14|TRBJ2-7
TGTGCCAGCAGCCAAATATACAGGGGACCCTACGAGCAGTACTTC
CASSQIYRGPYEQYF
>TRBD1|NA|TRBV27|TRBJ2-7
TGTGCCAGCAGTCTCGGGACAGGGGCCTACGAGCAGTACTTC
CASSLGTGAYEQYF
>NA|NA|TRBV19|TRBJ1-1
TGTGCCACCTACAGTCGAAGACTAAACACTGAAGCTTTCTTT
CATYSRRLNTEAFF
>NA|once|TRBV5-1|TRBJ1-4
TGCGCCAGCAGCTGGCGGAAGCCGGCAACTAATGAAAAACTGTTTTTT
CASSWRKPATNEKLFF
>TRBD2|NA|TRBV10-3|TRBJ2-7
TGTGCCATCAGTGAAGGGCCGGGACTAGGTACCTACGAGCAGTACTTC
CAISEGPGLGTYEQYF
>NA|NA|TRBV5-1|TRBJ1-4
TGCGCCAGCAGCATCCGGGACTCAACTAATGAAAAACTGTTTTTT
CASSIRDSTNEKLFF
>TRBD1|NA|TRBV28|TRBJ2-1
TGTGCCAGCAGTCAATCCGGGACAGGGTCCTACAATGAGCAGTTCTTC
CASSQSGTGSYNEQFF
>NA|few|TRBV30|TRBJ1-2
TGTGCCTGGTATACCGTTTTAGGACAGCCTATGAGAAGTTCTGGCTACACCTTC
CAWYTVLGQPMRSSGYTF
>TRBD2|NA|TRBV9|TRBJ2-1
TGTGCCAGCAGCGTAGCTGCTCGCGGGAGCATCTATGAGCAGTTCTTC
CASSVAARGSIYEQFF